The clone carrying this T cell receptor beta chain was counted many times. Its antigen is unknown. TCR beta cDNA came from around 0.5 ug total RNA, primed with a constant-region primer. TCR beta libraries came from three nested multiplex PCR rounds using slightly modified ARM-PCR. Forward primers for TRBV1-TRBV30 and a C-beta reverse primer served the first two PCR rounds, at about 10 cycles each. TCRdb re-called the multiplex PCR reads through MiXCR, storing one row per CDR3 protein. This sample carries 300,000 to 400,000 distinct CDR3 sequences, about 61% of them seen once, and the ten largest clones take about 6.5%. Germline DNA was extracted too, while blood RNA derived from unsorted whole blood. They drew approximately 4.2 milliliters of peripheral blood before surgery. These data originate in a study of tumor-infiltrating lymphocytes in primary liver carcinoma. On the study more broadly: The patients comprised men and women between the ages of 30 and 69 years.

The CDR3 totals 13 residues. Germline assignment: CDR1 MNHNY and CDR2 SVGAGI (reference sequence). With 5 bases clipped from V and 4 bases from J, the junction kept 3 bases outside the gene matches. General study points: Reduced overlap was seen in tumor-adjacent and tumor-blood pairs versus tumor region pairs.

Material: peripheral blood. This receptor was taken from a man aged 35-49 years with primary liver carcinoma and hepatitis B virus infection. The chain has TRBV6-6 and TRBJ2-5, with 8 nucleotides matching TRBD2. The CDR3 nucleotides read TGTGCCAGCAGTGGGAGCGGGAGAGAGACCCAGTACTTC. Translating it yields CASSGSGRETQYF.